The TCR beta chain described here comes from a study of type 1 and type 2 diabetes patients. The overall study: Sequencing for the whole study yielded 18,976,912 paired-end reads.

Each participant gave approximately 9.6 milliliters of peripheral blood. PCR was run on genomic DNA. Amplification of the beta chain CDR3 used 30 forward and 13 reverse multiplex primers. One entry per CDR3 protein results from TCRdb running MiXCR on the multiplex PCR reads. The table has 280,000 or so distinct CDR3 sequences, around 47% seen once. This sequence originates from a man between 18 and 35 years old with type 2 diabetes. The sample was peripheral blood mononuclear cells (PBMCs).

CDR3 sequence: CASSLVAGGAVTGELFF. DNA for the CDR3: TGTGCCAGCAGCTTAGTGGCAGGGGGGGCGGTCACCGGGGAGCTGTTTTTT. The chain has TRBV7-2 and TRBJ2-2; D may correspond to TRBD1 or TRBD2 (7 bases each). Germline V lookup: CDR1 SGHTA, CDR2 FQGNSA. The germline V and J ends were trimmed by 1 base and 4 bases, with 16 bases remaining between them. The CDR3 runs 17 residues.